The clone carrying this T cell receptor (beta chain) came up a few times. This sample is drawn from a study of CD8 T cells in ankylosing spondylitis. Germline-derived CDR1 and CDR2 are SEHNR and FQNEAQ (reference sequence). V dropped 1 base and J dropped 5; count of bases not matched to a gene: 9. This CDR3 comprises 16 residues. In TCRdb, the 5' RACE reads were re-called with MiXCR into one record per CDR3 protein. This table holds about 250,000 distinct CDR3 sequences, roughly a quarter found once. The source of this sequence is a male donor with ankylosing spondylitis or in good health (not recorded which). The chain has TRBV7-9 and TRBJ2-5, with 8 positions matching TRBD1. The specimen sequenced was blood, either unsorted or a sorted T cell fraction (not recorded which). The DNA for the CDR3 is TGTGCCAGCAGCTTAGTGCGTCCAGGGGGCTTTGAGACCCAGTACTTC. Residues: CASSLVRPGGFETQYF. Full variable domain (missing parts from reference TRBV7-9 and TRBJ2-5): DTGVSQNPRHKITKRGQNVTFRCDPISEHNRLYWYRQTLGQGPEFLTYFQNEAQLEKSRLLSDRFSAERPKGSFSTLEIQRTEQGDSAMYLCASSLVRPGGFETQYFGPGTRLLVL.